These T cell receptor beta chains were read from a single sample in a study of cytomegalovirus exposure and HLA in healthy donors. Assay: immunoSEQ multiplex PCR; the TCRdb copy retains only in-frame clones and omits some. The table lists 90,000 to 130,000 clones, over 75% of them singletons. Sequences were obtained from PBMCs. The receptors were gathered from a woman aged 25 to 39 in good health and CMV-seropositive. Each CDR3 is given with its conserved first and last residue.

V: TRBV10-3; J: TRBJ2-7; CDR3: CAIRALAGASYEQYF
V: TRBV4-2; J: TRBJ2-2; CDR3: CASSQDGTSGSRTGELFF
V: TRBV10-3; J: TRBJ1-5; CDR3: CAISAGFDQPQHF
V: TRBV29-1; J: TRBJ2-7; CDR3: CSVYGQSYEQYF
V: TRBV4-1; J: TRBJ2-1; CDR3: CASSRGLAGAYNEQFF
V: TRBV25-1; J: TRBJ1-5; CDR3: CASSEAHSNQPQHF
V: TRBV4-1; J: TRBJ2-3; CDR3: CASSQGYGGDTDTQYF
V: TRBV9; J: TRBJ2-1; CDR3: CASSRSDGGPYNEQFF
V: TRBV15; J: TRBJ1-3; CDR3: CATSRAIRDSYSGNTIYF
V: TRBV4-3; J: TRBJ1-4; CDR3: CASSPRDRVNSEKLFF
V: TRBV9; J: TRBJ1-1; CDR3: CASSHADTGNTEAFF
V: TRBV5-1; J: TRBJ2-4; CDR3: CASSLDRGGAKNIQYF
V: TRBV5-1; J: TRBJ1-1; CDR3: CASSLSVGAMNTEAFF
V: TRBV5-6; J: TRBJ2-1; CDR3: CASSPLGLIHNEQFF
V: TRBV7-2; J: TRBJ1-6; CDR3: CANSSGIPHSSPLHF
V: TRBV15; J: TRBJ2-7; CDR3: CATSSETGVSYEQYF
V: TRBV5-1; J: TRBJ2-2; CDR3: CASSLTQNRGRTGELFF
V: TRBV5-1; J: TRBJ2-7; CDR3: CASSRGTGEQYF
V: TRBV4-3; J: TRBJ1-3; CDR3: CASSQDLAGIGSGNTIYF
V: TRBV6-5; J: TRBJ1-4; CDR3: CASRLAGALNEKLFF
V: TRBV2; J: TRBJ2-3; CDR3: CASVIQGQDTQYF
V: TRBV5-1; J: TRBJ2-7; CDR3: CASSLARRYEQYF
V: TRBV2; J: TRBJ1-1; CDR3: CASSEVVTGGLTEAFF
V: TRBV6-1; J: TRBJ2-5; CDR3: CASRGRGQETQYF
V: TRBV5-1; J: TRBJ2-5; CDR3: CASSAGSQETQYF
V: TRBV7-2; J: TRBJ2-1; CDR3: CASSLVGTGILEQFF
V: TRBV19; J: TRBJ1-2; CDR3: CASSRDRASPGYGYTF
V: TRBV9; J: TRBJ2-1; CDR3: CASGRRGSSYNEQFF
V: TRBV4-1; J: TRBJ2-3; CDR3: CASSQVSLSTDTQYF
V: TRBV9; J: TRBJ2-2; CDR3: CASSVGTSGMTGELFF
V: TRBV5-4; J: TRBJ2-3; CDR3: CASSLAQIGTDTQYF
V: TRBV6-5; J: TRBJ2-1; CDR3: CASRRTQYNEQFF
V: TRBV9; J: TRBJ2-1; CDR3: CASSLLGGSYNEQFF
V: TRBV2; J: TRBJ1-2; CDR3: CASLIRTGGGYGYTF
V: TRBV6-4; J: TRBJ2-1; CDR3: CASSDSGGYNEQFF
V: TRBV30; J: TRBJ2-1; CDR3: CAWSVERSSSYNEQFF
V: TRBV6-5; J: TRBJ2-1; CDR3: CASSYSAVGNEQFF
V: TRBV2; J: TRBJ2-7; CDR3: CASRPGQGYEQYF
V: TRBV9; J: TRBJ2-1; CDR3: CASSVGSGREGSYNEQFF
V: TRBV7-2; J: TRBJ2-2; CDR3: CASSQPEGTGELFF
V: TRBV21-1; J: TRBJ1-5; CDR3: CASYEGALSNQPQHF
V: TRBV25-1; J: TRBJ2-5; CDR3: CASSAASKLDGETQYF
V: TRBV14; J: TRBJ1-1; CDR3: CASSRLGVGTEAFF
V: TRBV5-1; J: TRBJ2-7; CDR3: CASSLGGTYEQYF
V: TRBV7-2; J: TRBJ2-7; CDR3: CASSLHGVGGEQYF
V: TRBV6-6; J: TRBJ2-3; CDR3: CASSYSGGSDTQYF
V: TRBV2; J: TRBJ2-5; CDR3: CASSSGRGEETQYF
V: TRBV18; J: TRBJ2-7; CDR3: CASSPGPTYEQYF
V: TRBV6-4; J: TRBJ2-1; CDR3: CASSRTSGGLNEQFF
V: TRBV5-1; J: TRBJ1-1; CDR3: CASSYVGDTEAFF
V: TRBV10-3; J: TRBJ2-3; CDR3: CAISESNGIGTDTQYF
V: TRBV6-5; J: TRBJ2-7; CDR3: CATTRIAGDEQYF
V: TRBV4-1; J: TRBJ1-5; CDR3: CASSQVAAEGNQPQHF